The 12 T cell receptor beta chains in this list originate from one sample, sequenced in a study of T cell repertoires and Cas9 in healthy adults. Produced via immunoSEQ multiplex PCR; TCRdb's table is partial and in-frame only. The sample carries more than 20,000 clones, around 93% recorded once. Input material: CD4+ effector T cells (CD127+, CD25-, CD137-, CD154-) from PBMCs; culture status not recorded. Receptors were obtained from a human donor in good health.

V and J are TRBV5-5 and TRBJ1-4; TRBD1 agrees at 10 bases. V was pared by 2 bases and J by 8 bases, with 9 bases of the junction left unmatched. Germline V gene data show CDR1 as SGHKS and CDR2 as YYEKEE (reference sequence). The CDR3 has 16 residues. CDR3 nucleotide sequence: TGTGCCAGCAGCTTCGGCCGGGGGGACAGGGGAGAAAAACTGTTTTTT. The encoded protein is CASSFGRGDRGEKLFF.

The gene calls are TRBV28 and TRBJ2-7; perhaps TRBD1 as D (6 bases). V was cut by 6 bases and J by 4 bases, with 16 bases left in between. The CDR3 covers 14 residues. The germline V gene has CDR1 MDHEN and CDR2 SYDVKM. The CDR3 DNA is TGTGCCAGCAGACCGCCAGGGGCGGCGTACGAGCAGTACTTC. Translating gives CASRPPGAAYEQYF. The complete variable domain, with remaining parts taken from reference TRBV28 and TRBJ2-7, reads DVKVTQSSRYLVKRTGEKVFLECVQDMDHENMFWYRQDPGLGLRLIYFSYDVKMKEKGDIPEGYSVSREKKERFSLILESASTNQTSMYLCASRPPGAAYEQYFGPGTRLTVT.

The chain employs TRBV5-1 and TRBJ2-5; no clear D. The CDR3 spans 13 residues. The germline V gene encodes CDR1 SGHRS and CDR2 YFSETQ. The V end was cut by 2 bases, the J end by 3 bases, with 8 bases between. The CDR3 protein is CASSFPTKETQYF. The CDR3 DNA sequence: TGCGCCAGCAGCTTCCCCACAAAAGAGACCCAGTACTTC. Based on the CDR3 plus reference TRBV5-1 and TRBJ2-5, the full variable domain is KAGVTQTPRYLIKTRGQQVTLSCSPISGHRSVSWYQQTPGQGLQFLFEYFSETQRNKGNFPGRFSGRQFSNSRSEMNVSTLELGDSALYLCASSFPTKETQYFGPGTRLLVL.

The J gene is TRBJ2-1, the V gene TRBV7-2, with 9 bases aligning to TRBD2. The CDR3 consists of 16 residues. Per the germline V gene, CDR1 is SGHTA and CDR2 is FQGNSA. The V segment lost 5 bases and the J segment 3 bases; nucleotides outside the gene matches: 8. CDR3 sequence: CASSPKSGGNYNEQFF. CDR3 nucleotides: TGTGCCAGCAGCCCGAAGAGCGGGGGGAACTACAATGAGCAGTTCTTC. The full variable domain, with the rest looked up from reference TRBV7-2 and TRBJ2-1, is GAGVSQSPSNKVTEKGKDVELRCDPISGHTALYWYRQSLGQGLEFLIYFQGNSAPDKSGLPSDRFSAERTGGSVSTLTIQRTQQEDSAVYLCASSPKSGGNYNEQFFGPGTRLTVL.

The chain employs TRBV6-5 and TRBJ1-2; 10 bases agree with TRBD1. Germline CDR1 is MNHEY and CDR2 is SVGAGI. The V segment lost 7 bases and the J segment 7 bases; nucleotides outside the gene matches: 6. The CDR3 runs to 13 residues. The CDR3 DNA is TGTGCCAGCAAGGGGACAGGGGCGGGTGGCTACACCTTC. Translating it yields CASKGTGAGGYTF.

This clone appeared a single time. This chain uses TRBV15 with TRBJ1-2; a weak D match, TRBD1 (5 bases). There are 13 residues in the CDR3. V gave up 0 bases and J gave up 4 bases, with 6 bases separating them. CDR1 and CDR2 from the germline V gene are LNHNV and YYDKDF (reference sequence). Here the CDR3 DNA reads TGTGCCACCAGCAGAGACAGGGCCTATGGCTACACCTTC. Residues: CATSRDRAYGYTF. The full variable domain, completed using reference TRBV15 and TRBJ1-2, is DAMVIQNPRYQVTQFGKPVTLSCSQTLNHNVMYWYQQKSSQAPKLLFHYYDKDFNNEADTPDNFQSRRPNTSFCFLDIRSPGLGDTAMYLCATSRDRAYGYTFGSGTRLTVV.

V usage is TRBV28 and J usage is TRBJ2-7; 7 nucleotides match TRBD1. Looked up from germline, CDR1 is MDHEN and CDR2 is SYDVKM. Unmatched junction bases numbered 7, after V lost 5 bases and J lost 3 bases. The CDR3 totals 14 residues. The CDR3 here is CASSPPGTDYEQYV. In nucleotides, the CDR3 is TGTGCCAGCAGTCCCCCCGGGACAGACTACGAGCAGTACGTC.

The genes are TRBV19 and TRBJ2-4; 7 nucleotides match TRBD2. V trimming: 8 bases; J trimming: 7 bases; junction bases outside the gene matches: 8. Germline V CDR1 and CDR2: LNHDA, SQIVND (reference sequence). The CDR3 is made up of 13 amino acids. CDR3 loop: CASDPGGSNIQYF. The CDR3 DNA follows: TGTGCCAGTGATCCCGGGGGGAGTAACATTCAGTACTTC.

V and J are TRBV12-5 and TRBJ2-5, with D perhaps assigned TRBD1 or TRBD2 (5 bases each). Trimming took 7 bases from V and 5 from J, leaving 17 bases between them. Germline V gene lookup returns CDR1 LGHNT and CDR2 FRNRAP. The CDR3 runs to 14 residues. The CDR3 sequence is CASASGAPAETQYF. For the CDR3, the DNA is TGTGCTAGTGCCTCCGGGGCTCCCGCGGAGACCCAGTACTTC.

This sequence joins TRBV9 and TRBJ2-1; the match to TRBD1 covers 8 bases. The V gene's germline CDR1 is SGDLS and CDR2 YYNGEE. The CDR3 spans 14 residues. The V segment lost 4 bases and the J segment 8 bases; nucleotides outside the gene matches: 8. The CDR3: CASSPGQGIYEQFF. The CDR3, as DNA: TGTGCCAGCAGCCCCGGACAGGGTATCTATGAGCAGTTCTTC.

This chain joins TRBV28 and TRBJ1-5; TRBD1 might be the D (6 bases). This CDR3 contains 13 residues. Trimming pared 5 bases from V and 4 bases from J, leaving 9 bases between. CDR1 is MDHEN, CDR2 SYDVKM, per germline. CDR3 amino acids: CASSAQGNQPQHF. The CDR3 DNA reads TGTGCCAGCAGTGCCCAGGGGAATCAGCCCCAGCATTTT.

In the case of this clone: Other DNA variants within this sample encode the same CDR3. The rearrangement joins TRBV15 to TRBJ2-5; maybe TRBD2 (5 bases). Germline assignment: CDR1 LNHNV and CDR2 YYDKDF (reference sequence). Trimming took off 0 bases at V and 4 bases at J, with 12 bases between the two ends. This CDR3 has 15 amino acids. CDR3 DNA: TGTGCCACCAGCAGAGATCGGCTAGCTGTAGAGACCCAGTACTTC. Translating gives CATSRDRLAVETQYF.